The entry below gives a single T cell receptor beta chain sequence along with its context. What it binds is unknown. The CDR3 consists of 13 residues. Germline V gene data show CDR1 as SGHAT and CDR2 as FQNNGV. Between the trimmed V and J ends, which lost 1 base and 3 bases, there was a span of 7 bases. The data derive from a study of T cell responses to AZD1222 COVID-19 vaccine. Findings and caveats of the study: The study found vaccine-associated CD4 TCRs spanning spike, dominant at 160-218 and 743-854.

Sequencing was performed with immunoSEQ multiplex PCR; in TCRdb, only in-frame clones are kept and a portion is missing. The repertoire consists of over 90,000 clones, with more than 75% occurring once and the leading ten covering 12%. J is TRBJ2-7 and V is TRBV11-2; a weak D match, TRBD2 (6 bases). Sequences were derived from peripheral blood, sampled 28 days after the second AZD1222 dose. This receptor was identified in an adult who received the AZD1222 COVID-19 vaccine. For the CDR3, the DNA is TGTGCCAGCAGCTTAGGGAGGGACTACGAGCAGTACTTC. Residues: CASSLGRDYEQYF.